Sequencing of this T cell receptor (beta chain) was carried out in a study of CD8+ T cells in alopecia areata. Study information: Treatment with tofacitinib (6 to 18 months) was followed by 6 months off drug. Findings of the study overall: Tissue-resident alphabeta T cells belonging to normal skin likewise get sequenced within scalp specimens. It was lesional scalp, especially alopecia totalis/universalis, that showed higher clonality than normal scalp.

Treatment of the sample: oral pan-JAK inhibitor, 5-10 mg twice daily. Peripheral blood, together with lesional scalp punch biopsies, was collected from alopecia areata patients. As the sequencing template, cDNA was produced by extracting RNA and reverse transcribing it. Clones were read by immunoSEQ multiplex PCR, and TCRdb kept only the in-frame ones, dropping some. The sample lists under 250,000 clones, approximately 72% seen once, with more than 1% in the top ten. The sample holds a few counts of this clone. Its antigen is as yet unknown. The material sequenced was CD4+ T cells sorted from blood, taken around week 44, from a patient treated with tofacitinib. The sequence was obtained from a human donor with alopecia areata.

This chain's CDR3 is CSAGGRAQETQYF. Here the CDR3 DNA reads TGCAGCGCCGGGGGCAGGGCCCAAGAGACCCAGTACTTC. The chain employs TRBV29-1 and TRBJ2-5; D is possibly TRBD1 or TRBD2 (6 bases each). This CDR3 is built from 13 residues. The germline V gene encodes CDR1 SQVTM and CDR2 ANQGSEA. V was shortened by 7 bases and J by 1 base, with 13 bases between the two germline ends. Full variable domain (rest looked up from reference TRBV29-1 and TRBJ2-5): SAVISQKPSRDICQRGTSLTIQCQVDSQVTMMFWYRQQPGQSLTLIATANQGSEATYESGFVIDKFPISRPNLTFSTLTVSNMSPEDSSIYLCSAGGRAQETQYFGPGTRLLVL.